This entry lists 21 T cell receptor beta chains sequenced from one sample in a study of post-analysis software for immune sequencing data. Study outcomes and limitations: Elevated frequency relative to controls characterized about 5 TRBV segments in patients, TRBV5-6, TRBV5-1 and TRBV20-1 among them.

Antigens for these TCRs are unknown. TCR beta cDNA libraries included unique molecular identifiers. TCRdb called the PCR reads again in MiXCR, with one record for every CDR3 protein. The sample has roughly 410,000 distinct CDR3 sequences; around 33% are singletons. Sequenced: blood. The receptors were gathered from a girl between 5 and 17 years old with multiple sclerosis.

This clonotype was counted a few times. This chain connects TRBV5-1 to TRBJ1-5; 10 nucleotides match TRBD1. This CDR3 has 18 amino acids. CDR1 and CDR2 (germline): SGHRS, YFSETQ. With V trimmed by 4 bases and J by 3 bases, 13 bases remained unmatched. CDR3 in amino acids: CASSPGPGQGYDNQPQHF. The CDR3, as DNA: TGCGCCAGCAGCCCAGGACCGGGACAGGGGTATGACAATCAGCCCCAGCATTTT.

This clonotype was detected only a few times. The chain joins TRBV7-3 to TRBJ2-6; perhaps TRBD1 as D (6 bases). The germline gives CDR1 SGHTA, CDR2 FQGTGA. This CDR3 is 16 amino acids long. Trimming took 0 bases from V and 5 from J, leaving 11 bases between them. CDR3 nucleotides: TGTGCCAGCAGCTTAACGAGGCAGGGGAGGGCCAACGTCCTGACTTTC. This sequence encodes CASSLTRQGRANVLTF.

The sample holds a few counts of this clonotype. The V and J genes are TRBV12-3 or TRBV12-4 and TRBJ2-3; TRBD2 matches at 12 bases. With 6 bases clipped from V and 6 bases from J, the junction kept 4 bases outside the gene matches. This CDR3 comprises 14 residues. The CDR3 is CASSLAGGRDTQYF. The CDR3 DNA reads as TGTGCCAGCAGCCTAGCGGGGGGGCGGGATACGCAGTATTTT.

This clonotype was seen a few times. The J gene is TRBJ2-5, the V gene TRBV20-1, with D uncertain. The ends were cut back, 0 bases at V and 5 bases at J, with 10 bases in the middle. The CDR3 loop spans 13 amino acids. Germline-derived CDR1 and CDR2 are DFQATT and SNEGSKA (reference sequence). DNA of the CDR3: TGCAGTGCTAGAGAGGGTTCGAGGGAGACCCAGTACTTC. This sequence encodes CSAREGSRETQYF.

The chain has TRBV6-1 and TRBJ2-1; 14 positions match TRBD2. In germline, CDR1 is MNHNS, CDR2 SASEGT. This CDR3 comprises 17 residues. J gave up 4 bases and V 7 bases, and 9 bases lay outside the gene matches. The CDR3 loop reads CASTLTSGGGPYNEQFF. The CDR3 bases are TGTGCCAGCACCCTGACTAGCGGGGGGGGTCCGTACAATGAGCAGTTCTTC.

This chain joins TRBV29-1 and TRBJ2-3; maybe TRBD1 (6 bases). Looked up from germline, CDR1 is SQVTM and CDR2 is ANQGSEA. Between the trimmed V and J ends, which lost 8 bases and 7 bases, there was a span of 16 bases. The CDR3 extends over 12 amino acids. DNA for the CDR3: TGCAGCATTCGAGTGAGGGACAATACGCAGTATTTT. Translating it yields CSIRVRDNTQYF.

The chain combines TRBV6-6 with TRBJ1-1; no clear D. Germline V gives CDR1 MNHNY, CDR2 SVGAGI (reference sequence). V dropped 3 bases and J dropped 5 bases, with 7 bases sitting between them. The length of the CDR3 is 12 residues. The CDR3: CASSYSVTEAFF. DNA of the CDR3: TGTGCCAGCAGTTATAGCGTGACTGAAGCTTTCTTT.

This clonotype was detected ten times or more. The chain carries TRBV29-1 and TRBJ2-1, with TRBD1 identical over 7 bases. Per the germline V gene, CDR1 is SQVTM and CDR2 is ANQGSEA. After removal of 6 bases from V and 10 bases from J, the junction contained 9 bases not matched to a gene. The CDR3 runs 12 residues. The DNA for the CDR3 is TGCAGCGTCGGACGACAGGGCTGGGAGCAGTTCTTC. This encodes CSVGRQGWEQFF.

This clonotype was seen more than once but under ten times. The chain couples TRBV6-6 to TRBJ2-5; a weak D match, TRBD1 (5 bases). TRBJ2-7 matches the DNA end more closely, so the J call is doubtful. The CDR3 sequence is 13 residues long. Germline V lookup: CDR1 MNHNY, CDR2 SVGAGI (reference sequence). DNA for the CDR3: TGTGCCAGCAGAGCAGGGATCCTCTACGAGCAGTACTTC. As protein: CASRAGILYEQYF.

CDR3 loop: CASSQAPVHSYNEQFF. The CDR3 coding sequence is TGTGCCAGCAGCCAAGCCCCCGTTCACTCCTACAATGAGCAGTTCTTC. The chain is built from TRBV14 and TRBJ2-1; no clear D gene. Trimming left V 1 base short and J 0 bases short, with 10 bases between. There are 16 residues in the CDR3. In germline, CDR1 is SGHDN, CDR2 FVKESK.

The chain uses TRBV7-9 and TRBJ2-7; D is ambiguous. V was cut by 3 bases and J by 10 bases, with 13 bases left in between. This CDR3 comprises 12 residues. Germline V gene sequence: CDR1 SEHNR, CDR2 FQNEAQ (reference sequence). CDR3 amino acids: CASSFETQAQYF. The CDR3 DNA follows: TGTGCCAGCAGCTTCGAGACCCAGGCCCAGTACTTC.

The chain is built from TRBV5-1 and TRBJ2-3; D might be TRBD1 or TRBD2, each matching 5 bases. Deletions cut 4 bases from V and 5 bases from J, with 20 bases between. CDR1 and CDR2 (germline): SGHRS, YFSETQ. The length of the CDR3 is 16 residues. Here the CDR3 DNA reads TGCGCCAGCAGCCTTCGAGGGCCAGGGCTACAAGATACGCAGTATTTT. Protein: CASSLRGPGLQDTQYF.

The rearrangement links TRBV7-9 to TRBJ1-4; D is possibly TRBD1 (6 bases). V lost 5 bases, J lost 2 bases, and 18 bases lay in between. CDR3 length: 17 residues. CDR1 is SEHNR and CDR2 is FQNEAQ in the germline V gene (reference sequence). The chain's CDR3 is CASSPPGRGATNEKLFF. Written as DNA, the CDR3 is TGTGCCAGCAGCCCCCCGGGCAGGGGAGCGACTAATGAAAAACTGTTTTTT.

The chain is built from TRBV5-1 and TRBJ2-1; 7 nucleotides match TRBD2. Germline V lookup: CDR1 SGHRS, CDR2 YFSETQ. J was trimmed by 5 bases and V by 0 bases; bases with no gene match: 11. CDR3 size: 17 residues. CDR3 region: CASSLAWGLYQNNEQFF. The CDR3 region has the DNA TGCGCCAGCAGCTTGGCCTGGGGACTATACCAAAACAATGAGCAGTTCTTC.

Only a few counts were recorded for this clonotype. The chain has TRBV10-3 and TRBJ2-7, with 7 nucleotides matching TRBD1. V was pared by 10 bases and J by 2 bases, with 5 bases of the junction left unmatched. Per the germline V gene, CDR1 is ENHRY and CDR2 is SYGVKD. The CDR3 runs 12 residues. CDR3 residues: CATRGGPYEQYF. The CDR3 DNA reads TGTGCCACCCGAGGGGGCCCCTACGAGCAGTACTTC.

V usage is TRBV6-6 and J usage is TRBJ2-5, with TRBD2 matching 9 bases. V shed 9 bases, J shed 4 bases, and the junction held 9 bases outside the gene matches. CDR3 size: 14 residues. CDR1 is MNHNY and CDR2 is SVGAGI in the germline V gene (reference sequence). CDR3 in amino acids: CARYNRTSVETQYF. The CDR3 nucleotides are TGTGCCAGATACAATAGGACTAGCGTAGAGACCCAGTACTTC.

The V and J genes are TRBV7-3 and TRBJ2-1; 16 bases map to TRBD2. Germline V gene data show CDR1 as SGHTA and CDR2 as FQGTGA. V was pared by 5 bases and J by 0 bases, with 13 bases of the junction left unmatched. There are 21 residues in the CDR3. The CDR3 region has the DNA TGTGCCAGCAGCCCTGGGCCGGGACTAGCGGGGGGGATCGGCTCCTACAATGAGCAGTTCTTC. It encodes CASSPGPGLAGGIGSYNEQFF.

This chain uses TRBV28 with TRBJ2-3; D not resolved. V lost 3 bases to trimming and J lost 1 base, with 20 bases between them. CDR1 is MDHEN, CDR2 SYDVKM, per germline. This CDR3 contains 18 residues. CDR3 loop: CASSFNGLRGSGTDTQYF. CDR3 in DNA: TGTGCCAGCAGTTTTAACGGGCTGCGCGGCTCCGGCACAGATACGCAGTATTTT. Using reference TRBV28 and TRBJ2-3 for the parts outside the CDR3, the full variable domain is DVKVTQSSRYLVKRTGEKVFLECVQDMDHENMFWYRQDPGLGLRLIYFSYDVKMKEKGDIPEGYSVSREKKERFSLILESASTNQTSMYLCASSFNGLRGSGTDTQYFGPGTRLTVL.

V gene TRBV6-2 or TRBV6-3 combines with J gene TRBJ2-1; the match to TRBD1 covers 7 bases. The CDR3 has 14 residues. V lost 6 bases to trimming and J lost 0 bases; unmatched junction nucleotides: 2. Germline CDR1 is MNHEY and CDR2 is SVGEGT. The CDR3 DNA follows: TGTGCCAGCAGGGACAGGACCTCCTACAATGAGCAGTTCTTC. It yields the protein CASRDRTSYNEQFF.

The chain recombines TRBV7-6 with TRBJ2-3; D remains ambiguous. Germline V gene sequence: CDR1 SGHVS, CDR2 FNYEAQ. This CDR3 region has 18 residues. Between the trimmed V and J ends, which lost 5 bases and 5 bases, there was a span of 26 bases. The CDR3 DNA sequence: TGTGCCAGCAGCCCCCCCCGAGGACGTGCACGGAACGTAGATACGCAGTATTTT. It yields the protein CASSPPRGRARNVDTQYF.

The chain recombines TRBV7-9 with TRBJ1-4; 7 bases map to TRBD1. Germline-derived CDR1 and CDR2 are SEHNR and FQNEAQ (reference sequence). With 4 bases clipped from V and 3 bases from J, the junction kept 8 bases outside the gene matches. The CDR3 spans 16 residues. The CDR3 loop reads CASSYQGGRANEKLFF. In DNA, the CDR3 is TGTGCCAGCAGCTACCAGGGGGGGAGAGCTAATGAAAAACTGTTTTTT.